The clone carrying this T cell receptor (beta chain) was seen many times. Its antigen remains unidentified. This specimen belongs to a study of T-cell memory formation after mild COVID-19. Whole-study context: Among the donors, TCR clusters were largely specific to each donor. Notes on the study in general: Second-wave clones that peaked on day 37 lacked confirmed SARS-CoV-2 specificity.

A 5'RACE reaction primed in the constant segment made cDNA libraries of TCR alpha and TCR beta, and these carried sample barcodes and UMIs. MiXCR was run by TCRdb on the 5' RACE reads, yielding one entry per CDR3 protein. The sample has around 260,000 distinct CDR3 sequences, 15% to 20% seen once. This receptor was identified in a man between 18 and 35 years old who had mild COVID-19 (a few samples of this study predate the infection). Cell type and time point are not known. The sequenced sample consisted of PBMCs or a T cell subset sorted from them (not recorded which).

The CDR3 is CAGRPQGPEQFF. The CDR3 nucleotides are TGTGCCGGCCGGCCCCAGGGGCCTGAGCAGTTCTTC. The chain combines TRBV2 with TRBJ2-1; D perhaps matches TRBD1 (6 bases). V lost 11 bases to trimming and J lost 9 bases, with 17 bases between them. The germline V gene has CDR1 SNHLY and CDR2 FYNNEI. The CDR3 totals 12 residues.